This T cell receptor (beta chain) is drawn from a study of T cells in localized non-small cell lung cancer. Sequencing was performed with immunoSEQ multiplex PCR; in TCRdb, only in-frame clones are kept and a portion is missing. The data show several hundred clones, 15% to 19% seen once. This CDR3 spans 15 amino acids. After removal of 1 base from V and 4 bases from J, the junction contained 3 bases not matched to a gene. Looked up from germline, CDR1 is MNHNS and CDR2 is SASEGT. The sample consisted of lung tumor tissue, taken before any cancer treatment. V usage is TRBV6-1 and J usage is TRBJ1-5; 8 nucleotides line up with TRBD1. This sequence originates from a male donor older than 55 with stage I lung adenocarcinoma. CDR3 bases: TGTGCCAGCAGTGAAGGGGACAGGTGGAATCAGCCCCAGCATTTT. Its translation is CASSEGDRWNQPQHF.